This TCR beta chain is drawn from a study of T cell responses to AZD1222 COVID-19 vaccine. Turning to the study itself: Second doses were pooled across both intervals (about 4 or about 12 weeks). General observations from the study: Donors were largely white British and mainly female; clonal diversity was possibly underestimated. Only a handful of people who got AZD1222 tested seropositive at baseline. Sampling that yielded the repertoires occurred only after the peak T cell response.

This clone came up once. The antigen is undetermined. Germline CDR1 and CDR2: MRHNA and SNTAGT. Trimming took 6 bases from V and 6 from J; bases not matched to a gene: 6. The CDR3 runs 14 residues. TCRdb's table, derived via immunoSEQ multiplex PCR, lists solely in-frame clones and lacks some. The table includes fewer than 110,000 clones, about 90% detected once. This receptor was identified in an adult in good health. The source material was peripheral blood, sampled on day 0 of AZD1222 vaccination. This chain connects TRBV6-4 to TRBJ2-1; 9 nucleotides line up with TRBD2. The CDR3 DNA follows: TGTGCCAGCAGCGGAAATAGCGGGGGCAATGAGCAGTTCTTC. Its protein product is CASSGNSGGNEQFF.